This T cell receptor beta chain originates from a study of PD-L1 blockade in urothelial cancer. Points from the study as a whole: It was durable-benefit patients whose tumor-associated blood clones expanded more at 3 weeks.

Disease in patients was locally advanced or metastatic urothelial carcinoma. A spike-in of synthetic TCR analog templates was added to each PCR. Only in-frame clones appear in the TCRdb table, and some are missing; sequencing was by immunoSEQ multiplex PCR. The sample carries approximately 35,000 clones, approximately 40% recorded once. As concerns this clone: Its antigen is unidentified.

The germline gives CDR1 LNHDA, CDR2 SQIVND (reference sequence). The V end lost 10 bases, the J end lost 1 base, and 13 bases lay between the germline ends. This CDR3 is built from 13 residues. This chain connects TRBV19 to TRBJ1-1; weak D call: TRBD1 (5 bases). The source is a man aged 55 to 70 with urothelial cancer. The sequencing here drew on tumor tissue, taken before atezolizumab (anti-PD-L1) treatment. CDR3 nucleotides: TGTGCCAATGAGACAGATCAGAACACTGAAGCTTTCTTT. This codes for CANETDQNTEAFF.